These 7 T cell receptor beta chains originate from one sample sequenced in a study of cytomegalovirus exposure and HLA in healthy donors. Vbeta (60) and Jbeta (13) primers were used in the PCR. TCRdb's table, derived via immunoSEQ multiplex PCR, lists solely in-frame clones and lacks some. Of some 150,000 clones in the sample, approximately 8.9% were seen once. The material sequenced was PBMCs. The receptors derive from a woman in her thirties or forties in good health and CMV-seropositive.

The chain has TRBV9 and TRBJ2-5; possible D gene TRBD2, 7 bases. V lost 3 bases, J lost 3 bases, and 12 bases lay in between. CDR3 size: 14 residues. Germline values: CDR1 SGDLS, CDR2 YYNGEE. CDR3 in DNA: TGTGCCAGCAGCGCCGGGGGGCCGGAAGAGACCCAGTACTTC. Its protein is CASSAGGPEETQYF.

This clone was counted between two and nine times. CDR3 residues: CASNQGFSAEAFF. The CDR3 region has the DNA TGTGCCAGTAATCAAGGGTTTAGCGCTGAAGCTTTCTTT. The chain links TRBV19 to TRBJ1-1; D not certain. This CDR3 region has 13 residues. Deletions cut 7 bases from V and 6 bases from J, with 15 bases between. Per germline, CDR1 LNHDA and CDR2 SQIVND (reference sequence). Full variable domain (rest looked up from reference TRBV19 and TRBJ1-1): DGGITQSPKYLFRKEGQNVTLSCEQNLNHDAMYWYRQDPGQGLRLIYYSQIVNDFQKGDIAEGYSVSREKKESFPLTVTSAQKNPTAFYLCASNQGFSAEAFFGQGTRLTVV.

V and J are TRBV6-4 and TRBJ2-3; TRBD2 matches at 12 bases. In germline, CDR1 is MRHNA, CDR2 SNTAGT. CDR3 length equals 17 residues. The ends lost 3 bases at V and 5 bases at J; junction bases unmatched: 9. CDR3 sequence reads: CASSESPLAGGQDTQYF. CDR3 bases: TGTGCCAGCAGTGAGTCCCCCCTAGCGGGGGGGCAAGATACGCAGTATTTT.

Only a few counts were recorded for this clone. The J gene is TRBJ2-3, the V gene TRBV19; D unresolved. From germline, CDR1 is LNHDA and CDR2 SQIVND (reference sequence). V gave up 1 base and J gave up 8 bases, with 10 bases separating them. The CDR3 is made up of 13 amino acids. The CDR3 is CASSIGLSGTQYF. The CDR3, as DNA: TGTGCCAGTAGTATAGGGCTATCGGGTACGCAGTATTTT.

This clone has only a few counts. The chain carries TRBV6-8 and TRBJ2-1, with 13 bases lining up with TRBD2. The CDR3 extends over 15 amino acids. In germline, CDR1 is MNHGY, CDR2 SAAAGT. Unmatched junction bases numbered 6, after V lost 6 bases and J lost 7 bases. In nucleotides, the CDR3 is TGTGCCAGCAGGAAACTAGCGGGGGGGCATAATGAGCAGTTCTTC. As protein: CASRKLAGGHNEQFF.

The V gene is TRBV6-6, the J gene TRBJ1-6, with D perhaps TRBD1 (5 bases). Deletions cut 7 bases from V and 9 bases from J, with 10 bases between. The germline V gene has CDR1 MNHNY and CDR2 SVGAGI (reference sequence). The CDR3 spans 12 residues. DNA of the CDR3: TGTGCCAGCACAACGACAGCTTCACCCCTCCACTTT. Protein sequence: CASTTTASPLHF.

The rearrangement joins TRBV18 to TRBJ2-7; 7 positions match TRBD2. The V and J ends lost 0 bases and 5 bases, in that order; junction bases with no gene match: 4. The CDR3 extends over 14 amino acids. CDR1 and CDR2 (germline): KGHSH, LQKENI. The CDR3 spells CASSPPLGGDEQYF. The CDR3 nucleotides are TGTGCCAGCTCACCACCTCTGGGGGGGGACGAGCAGTACTTC.